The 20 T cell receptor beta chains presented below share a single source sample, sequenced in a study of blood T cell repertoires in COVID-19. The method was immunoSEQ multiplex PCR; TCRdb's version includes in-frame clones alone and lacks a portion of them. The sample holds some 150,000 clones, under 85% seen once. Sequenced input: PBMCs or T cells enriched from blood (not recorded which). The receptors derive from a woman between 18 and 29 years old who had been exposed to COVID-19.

CDR3 protein: CASSLDPGGPEQYF. DNA for the CDR3: TGCGCCAGCAGCTTGGATCCAGGGGGCCCCGAGCAGTACTTC. The V and J genes are TRBV5-1 and TRBJ2-7, with 8 bases lining up with TRBD1. V lost 0 bases and J lost 6; bases outside the gene matches: 5. CDR1 is SGHRS and CDR2 is YFSETQ in the germline V gene. The CDR3 runs 14 residues.

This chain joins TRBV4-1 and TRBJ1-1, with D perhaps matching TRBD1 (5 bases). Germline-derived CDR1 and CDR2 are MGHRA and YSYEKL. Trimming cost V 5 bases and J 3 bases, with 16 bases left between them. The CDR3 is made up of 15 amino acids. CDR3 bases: TGCGCCAGCAGCTACGGCGGGGGGGAGGACACTGAAGCTTTCTTT. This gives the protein CASSYGGGEDTEAFF.

The CDR3 nucleotides are TGTGCCAGCAGCCATGACAGGAACACTGAAGCTTTCTTT. Translating gives CASSHDRNTEAFF. The rearrangement uses TRBV11-3 and TRBJ1-1; possibly TRBD1 for D (5 bases). V lost 5 bases to trimming and J lost 1 base, with 8 bases between them. Germline V CDR1 and CDR2: SGHNT, YENEEA. The CDR3 loop spans 13 amino acids. Looking up the rest from reference TRBV11-3 and TRBJ1-1 gives the full variable domain: EAGVVQSPRYKIIEKKQPVAFWCNPISGHNTLYWYLQNLGQGPELLIRYENEEAVDDSQLPKDRFSAERLKGVDSTLKIQPAELGDSAVYLCASSHDRNTEAFFGQGTRLTVV.

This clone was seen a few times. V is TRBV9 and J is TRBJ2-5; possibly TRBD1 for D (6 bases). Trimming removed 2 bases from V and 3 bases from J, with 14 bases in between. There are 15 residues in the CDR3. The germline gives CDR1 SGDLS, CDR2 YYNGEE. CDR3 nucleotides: TGTGCCAGCAGCGTCCTGGGACACACAGAAGAGACCCAGTACTTC. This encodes CASSVLGHTEETQYF.

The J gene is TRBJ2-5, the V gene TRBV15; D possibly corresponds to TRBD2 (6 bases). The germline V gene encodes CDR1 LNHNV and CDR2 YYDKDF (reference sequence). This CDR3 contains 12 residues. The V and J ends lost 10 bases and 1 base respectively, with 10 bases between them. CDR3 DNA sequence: TGTGCCATTGGGAGGACCCAAGAGACCCAGTACTTC. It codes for CAIGRTQETQYF. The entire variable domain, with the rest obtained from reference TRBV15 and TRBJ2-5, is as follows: DAMVIQNPRYQVTQFGKPVTLSCSQTLNHNVMYWYQQKSSQAPKLLFHYYDKDFNNEADTPDNFQSRRPNTSFCFLDIRSPGLGDTAMYLCAIGRTQETQYFGPGTRLLVL.

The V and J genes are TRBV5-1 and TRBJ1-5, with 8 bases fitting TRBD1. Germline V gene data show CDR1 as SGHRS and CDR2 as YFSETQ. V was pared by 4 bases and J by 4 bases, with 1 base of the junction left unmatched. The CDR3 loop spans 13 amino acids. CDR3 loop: CASSQGANQPQHF. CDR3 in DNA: TGCGCCAGCAGCCAGGGGGCGAATCAGCCCCAGCATTTT. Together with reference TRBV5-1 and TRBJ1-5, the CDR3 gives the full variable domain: KAGVTQTPRYLIKTRGQQVTLSCSPISGHRSVSWYQQTPGQGLQFLFEYFSETQRNKGNFPGRFSGRQFSNSRSEMNVSTLELGDSALYLCASSQGANQPQHFGDGTRLSIL.

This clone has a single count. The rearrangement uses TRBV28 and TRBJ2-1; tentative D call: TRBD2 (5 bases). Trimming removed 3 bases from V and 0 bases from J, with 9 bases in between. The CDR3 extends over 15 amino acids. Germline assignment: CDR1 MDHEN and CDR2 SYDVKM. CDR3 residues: CASSFSGSSYNEQFF. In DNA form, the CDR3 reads TGTGCCAGCAGTTTCTCGGGAAGCTCCTACAATGAGCAGTTCTTC.

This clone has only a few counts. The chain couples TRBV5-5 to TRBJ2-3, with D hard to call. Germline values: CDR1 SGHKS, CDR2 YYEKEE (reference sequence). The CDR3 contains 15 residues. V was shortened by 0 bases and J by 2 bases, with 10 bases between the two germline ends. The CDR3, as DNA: TGTGCCAGCAGCTTGGGGTGGGCCTTCACAGATACGCAGTATTTT. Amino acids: CASSLGWAFTDTQYF.

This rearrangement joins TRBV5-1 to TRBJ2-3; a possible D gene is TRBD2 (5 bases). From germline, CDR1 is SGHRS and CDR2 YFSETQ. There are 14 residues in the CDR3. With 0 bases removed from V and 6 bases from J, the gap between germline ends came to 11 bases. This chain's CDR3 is CASSLVLALDTQYF. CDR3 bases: TGCGCCAGCAGCTTGGTTCTAGCTCTCGATACGCAGTATTTT.

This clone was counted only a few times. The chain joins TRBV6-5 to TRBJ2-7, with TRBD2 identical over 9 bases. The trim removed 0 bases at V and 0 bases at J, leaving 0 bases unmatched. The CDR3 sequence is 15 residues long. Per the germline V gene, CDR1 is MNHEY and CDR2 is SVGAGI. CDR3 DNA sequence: TGTGCCAGCAGTTACTCTAGCGGGAGCTCCTACGAGCAGTACTTC. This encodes CASSYSSGSSYEQYF.

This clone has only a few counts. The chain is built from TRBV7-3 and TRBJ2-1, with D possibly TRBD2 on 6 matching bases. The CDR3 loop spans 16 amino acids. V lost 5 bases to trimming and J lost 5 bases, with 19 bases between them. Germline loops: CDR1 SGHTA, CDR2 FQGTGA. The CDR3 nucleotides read TGTGCCAGCAGCATGGGACTGCGAGCCTTCAACAATGAGCAGTTCTTC. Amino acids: CASSMGLRAFNNEQFF. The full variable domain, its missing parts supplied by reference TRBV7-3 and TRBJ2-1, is GAGVSQTPSNKVTEKGKYVELRCDPISGHTALYWYRQSLGQGPEFLIYFQGTGAADDSGLPNDRFFAVRPEGSVSTLKIQRTERGDSAVYLCASSMGLRAFNNEQFFGPGTRLTVL.

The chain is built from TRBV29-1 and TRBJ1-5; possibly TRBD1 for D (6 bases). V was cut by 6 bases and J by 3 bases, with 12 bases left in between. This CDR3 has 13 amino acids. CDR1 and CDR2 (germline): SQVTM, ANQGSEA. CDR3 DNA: TGCAGCGTGGGGGCCAGGGCCAATCAGCCCCAGCATTTT. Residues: CSVGARANQPQHF.

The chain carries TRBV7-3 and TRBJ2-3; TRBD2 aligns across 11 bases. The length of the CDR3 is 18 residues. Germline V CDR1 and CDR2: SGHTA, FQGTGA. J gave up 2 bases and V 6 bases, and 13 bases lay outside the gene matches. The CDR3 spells CASSVRPGLAGSTDTQYF. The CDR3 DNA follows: TGTGCCAGCAGTGTAAGGCCCGGACTAGCGGGCTCCACAGATACGCAGTATTTT.

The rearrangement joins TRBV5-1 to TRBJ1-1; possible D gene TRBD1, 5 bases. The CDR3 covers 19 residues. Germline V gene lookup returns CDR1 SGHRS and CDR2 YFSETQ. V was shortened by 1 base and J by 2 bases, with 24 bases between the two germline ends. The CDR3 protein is CASSLPGRSDGGANTEAFF. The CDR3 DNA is TGCGCCAGCAGCTTGCCCGGACGGTCCGACGGCGGGGCCAACACTGAAGCTTTCTTT.

DNA for the CDR3: TGCAGCGTTGTACCCGGCGCGGAGGGGACCCAGTACTTC. Protein sequence: CSVVPGAEGTQYF. The chain is built from TRBV29-1 and TRBJ2-5; D possibly corresponds to TRBD2 (6 bases). Germline V gene lookup returns CDR1 SQVTM and CDR2 ANQGSEA. CDR3 length equals 13 residues. V lost 4 bases and J 7 bases, leaving 16 bases between the germline ends.

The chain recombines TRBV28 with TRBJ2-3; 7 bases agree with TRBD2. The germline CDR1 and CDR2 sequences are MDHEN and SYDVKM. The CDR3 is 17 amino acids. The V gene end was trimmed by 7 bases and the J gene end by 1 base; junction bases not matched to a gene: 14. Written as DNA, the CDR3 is TGTGCCAGCACCTCTGGTTGGGGAGGGCCTGGCACAGATACGCAGTATTTT. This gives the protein CASTSGWGGPGTDTQYF.

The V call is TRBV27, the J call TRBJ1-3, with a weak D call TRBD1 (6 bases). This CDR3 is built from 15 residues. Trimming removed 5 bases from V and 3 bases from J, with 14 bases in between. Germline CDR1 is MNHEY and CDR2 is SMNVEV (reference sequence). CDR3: CASSLTRGFGNTIYF. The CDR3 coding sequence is TGTGCCAGCAGTCTAACCAGGGGCTTTGGAAACACCATATATTTT.

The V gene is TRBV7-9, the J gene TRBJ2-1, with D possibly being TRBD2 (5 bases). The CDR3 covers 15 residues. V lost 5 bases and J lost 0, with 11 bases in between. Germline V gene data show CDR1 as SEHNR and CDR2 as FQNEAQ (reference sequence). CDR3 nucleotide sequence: TGTGCCAGCAGCCTCGGGATTTCCTCCTACAATGAGCAGTTCTTC. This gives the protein CASSLGISSYNEQFF.

The CDR3 here is CASSRDRGTEAFF. The CDR3, as DNA: TGTGCCAGCAGCCGAGACAGGGGCACTGAAGCTTTCTTT. The rearrangement links TRBV7-3 to TRBJ1-1; 8 bases fit TRBD1. V was pared by 5 bases and J by 4 bases, with 3 bases of the junction left unmatched. The CDR3 runs 13 residues. Germline CDR1 SGHTA, CDR2 FQGTGA. Full variable domain (missing parts from reference TRBV7-3 and TRBJ1-1): GAGVSQTPSNKVTEKGKYVELRCDPISGHTALYWYRQSLGQGPEFLIYFQGTGAADDSGLPNDRFFAVRPEGSVSTLKIQRTERGDSAVYLCASSRDRGTEAFFGQGTRLTVV.

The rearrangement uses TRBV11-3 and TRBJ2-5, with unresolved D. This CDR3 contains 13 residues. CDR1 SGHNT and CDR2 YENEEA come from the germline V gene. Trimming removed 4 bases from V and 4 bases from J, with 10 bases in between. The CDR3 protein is CASSSYGGETQYF. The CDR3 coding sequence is TGTGCCAGCAGCTCCTATGGTGGAGAGACCCAGTACTTC.